One sample yielded the 13 T cell receptor beta chains listed below, sequenced in a study of blood T cell repertoires in COVID-19. The protocol was immunoSEQ multiplex PCR, while the TCRdb copy is restricted to in-frame clones and leaves out a portion. The repertoire holds about 77,000 clones, with about 88% as singletons. The sample was peripheral blood. These receptors all stem from a woman of 80 years or more with active or convalescent COVID-19.

V gene TRBV9 combines with J gene TRBJ2-7; 7 bases agree with TRBD2. Germline assignment: CDR1 SGDLS and CDR2 YYNGEE. V lost 4 bases, J lost 7 bases, and 8 bases stayed unmatched. This CDR3 region has 13 residues. The CDR3 DNA reads as TGTGCCAGCAGCCCCGGGGGGAAGGGGGAGCAGTACTTC. Translating it yields CASSPGGKGEQYF.

The chain joins TRBV4-1 to TRBJ2-2; D possibly corresponds to TRBD2 (5 bases). The CDR3 sequence is 16 residues long. The V end was cut by 4 bases, the J end by 7 bases, with 19 bases between. The germline V gene encodes CDR1 MGHRA and CDR2 YSYEKL. The CDR3 protein is CASSRQPGVLGGELFF. In nucleotides, the CDR3 is TGCGCCAGCAGCCGCCAACCCGGGGTATTGGGCGGGGAGCTGTTTTTT.

The J gene is TRBJ2-7, the V gene TRBV9; 9 nucleotides align to TRBD1. V lost 4 bases, J lost 5 bases, and 4 bases stayed unmatched. From germline, CDR1 is SGDLS and CDR2 YYNGEE. The CDR3 extends over 13 amino acids. CDR3 sequence (DNA): TGTGCCAGCAGCACAGGGGGCGCGGACGAGCAGTACTTC. It codes for CASSTGGADEQYF.

Only one count was recorded for this clone. This chain connects TRBV18 to TRBJ2-7, with TRBD2 as a possible D gene (5 bases). CDR1 and CDR2 (germline): KGHSH, LQKENI. CDR3 size: 16 residues. The V and J ends lost 3 bases and 3 bases respectively, with 18 bases between them. This chain's CDR3 is CASSPTPGRQDYEQYF. CDR3 nucleotides: TGTGCCAGCTCACCTACACCGGGGAGACAAGACTACGAGCAGTACTTC.

V usage is TRBV6-5 and J usage is TRBJ1-2; 9 bases are a match to TRBD1. The CDR3 runs to 15 residues. Germline values: CDR1 MNHEY, CDR2 SVGAGI. Germline trimming cut 4 bases from V and 4 bases from J; bases unmatched to any gene: 7. Written as DNA, the CDR3 is TGTGCCAGCAGTTCCACCGGGACAGGGACCTATGGCTACACCTTC. It encodes CASSSTGTGTYGYTF.

The genes are TRBV6-5 and TRBJ2-7; the D gene is possibly TRBD2 (5 bases). Trimming left V 6 bases short and J 1 base short, with 16 bases between. This CDR3 region has 15 residues. Germline CDR1 and CDR2: MNHEY and SVGAGI. The CDR3 DNA sequence: TGTGCCAGCAGGTTGAGGGAACTAATATCCTACGAGCAGTACTTC. It translates to CASRLRELISYEQYF.

The chain has TRBV21-1 and TRBJ1-1; no check of the table's D call, TRBD1, against the DNA was made. TRBV21-1 is reported as a pseudogene. This CDR3 comprises 17 residues. The CDR3 is CASSVRDRGFRDTEAFF. As DNA, the CDR3 is TGTGCCAGCAGCGTACGGGACAGGGGCTTTCGCGACACTGAAGCTTTCTTT.

As to this clone: At one boundary the junction diverges from the germline segment, which might be a read error. The CDR3 coding sequence is TGCGCCAGCAGTTTGGGCGGGTCGGGAACCGGGGAGCTGTTTTTT. It is translated as CASSLGGSGTGELFF. The chain employs TRBV5-1 and TRBJ2-2; D possibly corresponds to TRBD2 (5 bases). Germline V gives CDR1 SGHRS, CDR2 YFSETQ. The CDR3 loop spans 15 amino acids.

The chain uses TRBV7-9 and TRBJ2-2, with 7 bases that match TRBD1. The germline V gene has CDR1 SEHNR and CDR2 FQNEAQ (reference sequence). CDR3 size: 16 residues. The ends lost 2 bases at V and 4 bases at J; junction bases unmatched: 7. This CDR3 reads CASSLPGTVGTGELFF. Here the CDR3 DNA reads TGTGCCAGCAGCTTACCCGGGACAGTAGGCACCGGGGAGCTGTTTTTT.

This chain links TRBV18 with TRBJ1-4; weak D call: TRBD1 (5 bases). V was pared by 2 bases and J by 0 bases, with 16 bases between. Germline V gene lookup returns CDR1 KGHSH and CDR2 LQKENI. The CDR3 runs to 18 residues. This CDR3 is CASSPKQAWGPTNEKLFF. In DNA form, the CDR3 reads TGTGCCAGCTCACCAAAACAGGCCTGGGGCCCAACTAATGAAAAACTGTTTTTT.

This chain uses TRBV7-3 with TRBJ2-5; 8 bases are shared with TRBD1. Trimming removed 5 bases from V and 8 bases from J; junction bases left unmatched: 7. The CDR3 length is 13 residues. The germline V gene has CDR1 SGHTA and CDR2 FQGTGA. The CDR3 nucleotides are TGTGCCAGCAGCCCAGGACAGGGAAGCACCCAGTACTTC. Its protein is CASSPGQGSTQYF. The full variable domain, completed using reference TRBV7-3 and TRBJ2-5, is GAGVSQTPSNKVTEKGKYVELRCDPISGHTALYWYRQSLGQGPEFLIYFQGTGAADDSGLPNDRFFAVRPEGSVSTLKIQRTERGDSAVYLCASSPGQGSTQYFGPGTRLLVL.

The chain couples TRBV19 to TRBJ2-5; 7 bases line up with TRBD1. The CDR3 extends over 13 amino acids. Trimming cost V 5 bases and J 4 bases; bases outside gene matches: 4. Germline CDR1 reads LNHDA; CDR2 reads SQIVND (reference sequence). The CDR3 bases are TGTGCCAGTAGTTCACAGGGGCGAGAGACCCAGTACTTC. It is translated as CASSSQGRETQYF.

The chain couples TRBV7-2 to TRBJ1-2, with 9 bases identical to TRBD1. V lost 0 bases, J lost 4 bases, and 3 bases stayed unmatched. The CDR3 sequence is 15 residues long. The V gene's germline CDR1 is SGHTA and CDR2 FQGNSA. CDR3 in amino acids: CASSLAGTGSYGYTF. CDR3 sequence (DNA): TGTGCCAGCAGCTTAGCCGGGACAGGGTCCTATGGCTACACCTTC.